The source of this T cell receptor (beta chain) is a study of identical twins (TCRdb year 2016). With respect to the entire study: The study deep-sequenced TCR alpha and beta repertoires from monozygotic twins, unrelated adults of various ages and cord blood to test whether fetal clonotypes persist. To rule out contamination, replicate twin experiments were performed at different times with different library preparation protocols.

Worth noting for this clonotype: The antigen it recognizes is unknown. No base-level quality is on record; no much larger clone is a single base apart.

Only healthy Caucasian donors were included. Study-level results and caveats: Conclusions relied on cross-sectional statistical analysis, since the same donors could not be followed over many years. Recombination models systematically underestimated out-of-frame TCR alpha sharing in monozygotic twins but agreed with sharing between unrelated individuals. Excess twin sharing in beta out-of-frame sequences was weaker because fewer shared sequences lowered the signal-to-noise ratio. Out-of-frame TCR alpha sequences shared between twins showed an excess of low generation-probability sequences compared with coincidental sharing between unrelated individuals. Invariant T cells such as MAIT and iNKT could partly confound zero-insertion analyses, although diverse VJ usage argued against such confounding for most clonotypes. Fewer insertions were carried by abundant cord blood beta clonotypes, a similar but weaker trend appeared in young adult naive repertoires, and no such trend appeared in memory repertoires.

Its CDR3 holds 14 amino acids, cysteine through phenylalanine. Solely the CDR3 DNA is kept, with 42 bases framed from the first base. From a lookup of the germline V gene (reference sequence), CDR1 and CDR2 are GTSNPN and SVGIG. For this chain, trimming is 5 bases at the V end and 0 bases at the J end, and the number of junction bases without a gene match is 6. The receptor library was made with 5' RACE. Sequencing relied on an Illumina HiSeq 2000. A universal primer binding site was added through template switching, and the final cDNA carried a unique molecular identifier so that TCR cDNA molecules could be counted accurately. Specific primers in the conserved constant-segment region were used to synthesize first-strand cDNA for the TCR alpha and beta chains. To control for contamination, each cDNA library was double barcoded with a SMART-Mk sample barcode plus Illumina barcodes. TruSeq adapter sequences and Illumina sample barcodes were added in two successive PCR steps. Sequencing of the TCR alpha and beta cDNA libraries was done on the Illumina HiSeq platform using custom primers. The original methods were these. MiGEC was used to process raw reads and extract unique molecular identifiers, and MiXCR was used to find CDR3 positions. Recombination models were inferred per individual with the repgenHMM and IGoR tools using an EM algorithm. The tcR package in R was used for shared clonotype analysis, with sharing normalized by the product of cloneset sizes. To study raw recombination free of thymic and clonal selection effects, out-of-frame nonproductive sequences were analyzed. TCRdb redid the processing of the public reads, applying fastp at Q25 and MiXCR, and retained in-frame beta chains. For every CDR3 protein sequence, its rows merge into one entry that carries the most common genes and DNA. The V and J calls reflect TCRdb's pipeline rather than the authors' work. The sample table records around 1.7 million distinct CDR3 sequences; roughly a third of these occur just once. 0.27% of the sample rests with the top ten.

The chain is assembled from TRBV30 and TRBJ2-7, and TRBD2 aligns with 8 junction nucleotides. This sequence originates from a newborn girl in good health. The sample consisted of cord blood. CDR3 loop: CAWGGGGSSYEQYF. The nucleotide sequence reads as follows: TGTGCCTGGGGTGGCGGGGGGAGCTCCTACGAGCAGTACTTC.